These T cell receptor beta chains were read from a single sample in a study of CD8+CD57+ T cells in acquired aplastic anemia. TCRdb analysed the reads with MiXCR anew, one entry per CDR3 protein. The data show about 160,000 distinct CDR3 sequences, with about 45% seen just once and approximately 3% held by the top ten. Sequencing was done on a sample of sorted CD4+, CD8+, or CD8+CD57+ T cells (not recorded which) from PBMCs. The receptors stem from a human donor with aplastic anemia. Each CDR3 is given with its conserved first and last residue. Each record gives: J gene, V gene, clone size, D gene, CDR3 protein, CDR3 DNA. D genes are given only for firm matches. Not every row has a clone size; where given, it reads once, few, many or a size class.

TRBJ1-1,TRBV19,.,.,CASSLQTGSNTEAFF,TGTGCCAGTAGTCTCCAGACAGGCTCGAACACTGAAGCTTTCTTT
TRBJ2-6,TRBV7-2,many,.,CASSLDSPSGANVLTF,TGTGCCAGCAGCCTGGATTCTCCCTCTGGGGCCAACGTCCTGACTTTC
TRBJ1-5,TRBV24-1,.,.,CATRVQLTQHF,TGTGCCACCCGGGTCCAGCTTACCCAGCATTTT
TRBJ1-3,TRBV6-1,many,.,CASTASYGGNTIYF,TGTGCCAGCACCGCAAGCTATGGGGGAAACACCATATATTTT
TRBJ1-2,TRBV19,.,TRBD1,CASSMVAGGAQGYTF,TGTGCCAGTAGTATGGTGGCAGGGGGCGCTCAGGGCTACACCTTC
TRBJ2-7,TRBV29-1,.,.,CSVGPYEQYF,TGCAGCGTAGGACCCTACGAGCAGTACTTC
TRBJ1-5,TRBV5-5,many,.,CASLLGVGAGNQPQHF,TGTGCCAGCCTATTGGGAGTAGGGGCTGGCAATCAGCCCCAGCATTTT
TRBJ2-6,TRBV7-9,.,TRBD1,CASINQGAGANVLTF,TGTGCCAGCATTAACCAGGGGGCTGGGGCCAACGTCCTGACTTTC
TRBJ2-6,TRBV7-9,.,.,CASSPGFSGANVLTF,TGTGCCAGCAGCCCGGGGTTCTCTGGGGCCAACGTCCTGACTTTC
TRBJ2-1,TRBV5-5,many,TRBD1,CASSSAGTGVRYNEQFF,TGTGCCAGCAGCTCCGCCGGGACAGGGGTTCGATACAATGAGCAGTTCTTC
TRBJ2-3,TRBV24-1,.,.,CATSDPMGGADTQYF,TGTGCCACCAGTGACCCCATGGGGGGGGCGGATACGCAGTATTTT
TRBJ1-5,TRBV20-1,.,.,CSARAAGNQPQHF,TGCAGTGCTAGGGCGGCGGGGAATCAGCCCCAGCATTTT
TRBJ1-1,TRBV15,.,.,CATSRGRGRGTEAFF,TGTGCCACCAGCAGAGGTCGAGGACGAGGCACTGAAGCTTTCTTT
TRBJ2-2,TRBV12-3/TRBV12-4,many,.,CASSPTPINTGELFF,TGTGCCAGCAGCCCGACACCGATTAACACCGGGGAGCTGTTTTTT
TRBJ2-3,TRBV11-1,.,TRBD2,CASSPSGASTDTQYF,TGTGCCAGCAGCCCTAGCGGGGCTAGCACAGATACGCAGTATTTT
TRBJ2-5,TRBV20-1,many,TRBD2,CSAVTSGETQYF,TGCAGTGCTGTAACTAGCGGAGAGACCCAGTACTTC
TRBJ1-6,TRBV6-4,many,.,CASSDGRVENSPLHF,TGTGCCAGCAGTGACGGCAGGGTGGAAAATTCACCCCTCCACTTT
TRBJ2-3,TRBV24-1,.,TRBD1,CATSLDRAADTQYF,TGTGCCACCAGCCTGGACAGGGCGGCAGATACGCAGTATTTT
TRBJ1-5,TRBV2,.,.,CASNQGGHQPQHF,TGTGCCAGCAATCAGGGTGGGCATCAGCCCCAGCATTTT
TRBJ2-7,TRBV7-2,many,.,CASSLPGVEQYF,TGTGCCAGCAGCTTACCCGGGGTCGAGCAGTACTTC
TRBJ2-1,TRBV6-1,many,TRBD2,CASSDTLAGGPQEQFF,TGTGCCAGCAGTGACACACTAGCGGGAGGGCCACAAGAGCAGTTCTTC
TRBJ2-3,TRBV7-2,.,TRBD2,CASSGPLAGVGDTQYF,TGTGCCAGCAGCGGCCCCCTAGCGGGAGTAGGAGATACGCAGTATTTT
TRBJ2-5,TRBV20-1,few,TRBD2,CSAAGSGKTQYF,TGCAGTGCAGCAGGTAGCGGGAAGACCCAGTACTTC
TRBJ1-1,TRBV29-1,.,.,CSVLQGNTEAFF,TGCAGCGTACTACAGGGGAACACTGAAGCTTTCTTT
TRBJ2-1,TRBV5-1,.,.,CASSLGSDNEQFF,TGCGCCAGCAGCTTGGGGTCTGACAATGAGCAGTTCTTC
TRBJ1-5,TRBV19,.,.,CASISTGRDQPQHF,TGTGCCAGTATTTCAACGGGACGAGATCAGCCCCAGCATTTT
TRBJ2-3,TRBV7-9,many,TRBD2,CASSLGLAARGDTQYF,TGTGCCAGCAGCTTGGGACTAGCGGCCAGAGGAGATACGCAGTATTTT
TRBJ1-5,TRBV19,.,TRBD1,CASSIQGVPNQPQHF,TGTGCCAGTAGTATACAGGGGGTACCCAATCAGCCCCAGCATTTT
TRBJ1-2,TRBV7-9,.,.,CASSPRVSRDYGYTF,TGTGCCAGCAGCCCGAGGGTCAGTCGGGACTATGGCTACACCTTC
TRBJ2-3,TRBV14,many,.,CASSQTVGTQYF,TGTGCCAGCAGCCAAACGGTGGGGACGCAGTATTTT
TRBJ2-1,TRBV9,many,TRBD2,CASSPGLAGPSSYNEQFF,TGTGCCAGCAGCCCTGGACTAGCGGGACCAAGCTCCTACAATGAGCAGTTCTTC
TRBJ1-2,TRBV18,few,.,CASSTSGDTDYGYTF,TGTGCCAGCTCTACCTCAGGGGACACAGACTATGGCTACACCTTC
TRBJ2-3,TRBV7-6,many,TRBD2,CASSFPGTSADTQYF,TGTGCCAGCAGCTTTCCTGGGACTAGCGCGGATACGCAGTATTTT
TRBJ1-1,TRBV7-8,.,.,CASSLKLGPEAFF,TGTGCCAGCAGCTTAAAGCTGGGACCTGAAGCTTTCTTT
TRBJ2-7,TRBV19,.,TRBD2,CASSSGGGTYEQYF,TGTGCCAGTAGTTCCGGGGGGGGTACCTACGAGCAGTACTTC
TRBJ2-5,TRBV29-1,.,TRBD1,CSPTVPWDRGRGETQYF,TGCAGCCCGACCGTCCCTTGGGACAGGGGCCGGGGAGAGACCCAGTACTTC
TRBJ2-7,TRBV6-2/TRBV6-3,.,.,CASSHRRGGYEQYF,TGTGCCAGCAGTCACCGCCGAGGTGGCTACGAGCAGTACTTC
TRBJ2-3,TRBV2,many,.,CASNSGSTDTQYF,TGTGCCAGCAATTCAGGGAGCACAGATACGCAGTATTTT
TRBJ2-1,TRBV4-2,few,TRBD2,CASSHRSGLAGGNSSYNEQFF,TGTGCCAGCAGCCACCGAAGCGGGCTAGCGGGAGGCAACAGCTCCTACAATGAGCAGTTCTTC
TRBJ1-6,TRBV5-6,.,TRBD1,CASSFTGGETYNSPLHF,TGTGCCAGCAGCTTCACAGGGGGAGAAACCTACAATTCACCCCTCCACTTT
TRBJ2-3,TRBV19,.,.,CASRPGSAPDTQYF,TGTGCCAGTAGGCCCGGGTCAGCTCCAGATACGCAGTATTTT
TRBJ1-6,TRBV11-2,many,.,CASSLRGGDNSPLHF,TGTGCCAGCAGCCTACGGGGGGGGGATAATTCACCCCTCCACTTT
TRBJ2-7,TRBV4-1,.,.,CASSQTGEALYEQYF,TGCGCCAGCAGCCAAACAGGGGAGGCGTTGTACGAGCAGTACTTC
TRBJ1-2,TRBV6-1,many,TRBD1,CASSDLTGDGYTF,TGTGCCAGCAGTGACCTAACAGGGGATGGCTACACCTTC
TRBJ1-4,TRBV20-1,many,.,CSARTNEKLFF,TGCAGTGCTAGGACTAATGAAAAACTGTTTTTT
TRBJ2-5,TRBV13,many,.,CASSLGTFQETQYF,TGTGCCAGCAGCTTAGGAACGTTCCAAGAGACCCAGTACTTC
TRBJ2-1,TRBV15,.,.,CATSRETYNEQFF,TGTGCCACCAGCAGGGAGACGTACAATGAGCAGTTCTTC
TRBJ2-7,TRBV20-1,.,TRBD1,CSARGGDRADSYEQYF,TGCAGTGCTAGAGGGGGGGACAGGGCGGATTCCTACGAGCAGTACTTC
TRBJ2-2,TRBV10-3,many,TRBD2,CAISESTSGNFGTGELFF,TGTGCCATCAGTGAGTCGACTAGCGGGAATTTTGGCACCGGGGAGCTGTTTTTT
TRBJ1-1,TRBV29-1,.,.,CSSIGRKNTEAFF,TGCAGCAGTATCGGACGGAAAAACACTGAAGCTTTCTTT
TRBJ2-7,TRBV29-1,.,.,CSSLRSGLYEQYF,TGCAGCAGTTTGAGAAGCGGACTCTACGAGCAGTACTTC
TRBJ1-6,TRBV7-9,.,.,CASSPRGGSPLHF,TGTGCCAGCAGCCCTAGGGGGGGATCGCCCCTCCACTTT
TRBJ1-1,TRBV2,few,.,CASSDRQTGEAFF,TGTGCCAGCAGTGATAGGCAGACCGGCGAAGCTTTCTTT
TRBJ1-2,TRBV2,many,.,CASSESDSNYGYTF,TGTGCCAGCAGTGAAAGCGACAGTAACTATGGCTACACCTTC